This T cell receptor beta chain was identified during a study of blood T cell repertoires in COVID-19 (dated by TCRdb to 2018 to 2021). Context from the whole study: The collaborator samples originated in the United States, Italy and Spain and spanned the acute and convalescent phases of COVID-19. The samples were drawn from two sources: the first 160 participants of the ongoing ImmuneRACE study, and 1,200 or so subjects contributed by 6 global collaborators. Sample metadata almost always included a de-identified subject ID, COVID-19 status, age in years and sex. Where available, HLA class I and class II types were obtained from metadata supplied by the sample provider rather than from assay-based typing. The repertoires were made available in a free public database intended to serve as a resource for research on the immune response to SARS-CoV-2. The material from the prospective study consisted of cDNA or gDNA derived from T cells, B-cell-depleted T cells, or PBMCs. Subjects who had been exposed to COVID-19, were actively infected with it, or had recovered from it provided the deeply sampled blood TCRbeta repertoires that made up the dataset. Paper-wide results and their limitations: How much clinical and demographic metadata was included differed by source and by participant, and the metadata was provided uncurated.

The collaborating institutions used their own protocols to collect whole blood in K2EDTA tubes. For TCRbeta analysis, collaborators shipped samples as frozen whole blood, isolated PBMCs, or DNA extracted from either of those sample types. A remark on this clone: No antigen is known for it. Per-nucleotide qualities are absent, and no much larger clonotype sits a single base away.

TCRbeta CDR3 regions were amplified from genomic DNA using the immunoSEQ Assay, a bias-controlled multiplex PCR. For the original study's pipeline: The number of nucleated cells in each sample was estimated by amplification of reference gene primers within the assay. To quantify the absolute abundance of each unique TCRbeta CDR3 rearrangement, sequence reads were collapsed and filtered. For each sample, productive Simpson clonality was calculated as the square root of Simpson's diversity index across productive rearrangements. Entries here come from immuneACCESS through TCRdb and include only in-frame sequences with V and J called. Some clones fail to appear in such tables; in the studies checked, an unresolved V gene covers under half of the shortfall, and the cause of the remainder is unknown. The V and J calls and clone size are taken from that table; D and trimming were inferred from the DNA. Recorded for this sample are 240,000 or so clones; roughly 83% of them occurred a single time. Jointly, the top ten make up 12% of the sample.

Sequenced sample: peripheral blood. The clonotype comes from a man at least 80 years old with acute or convalescent COVID-19.

The nucleotide sequence is given as TGTGCCAGCAGCGTAGAAGGGGGGGCGCAGACCGGGGAGCTGTTTTTT. This sequence encodes CASSVEGGAQTGELFF. The V and J genes are TRBV9 and TRBJ2-2; the D gene is perhaps TRBD2, from 7 matching bases. Spanning cysteine to phenylalanine, the CDR3 consists of 16 amino acids. Only CDR3 DNA is held: 48 bases, read in frame from base 1. The V and J ends are trimmed by 0 bases and 5 bases, leaving 14 bases between them. The germline V gene gives CDR1 as SGDLS and CDR2 as YYNGEE.